Below are 30 T cell receptor beta chains sequenced from a single sample in a study of blood T cell repertoires in COVID-19. Measured with immunoSEQ multiplex PCR; TCRdb has only the in-frame clones, and not every one. The repertoire consists of about 66,000 clones, with roughly 90% occurring once and the leading ten covering over 1.2%. Sequencing used peripheral blood. Receptors originate from a man in his 60s with acute or convalescent COVID-19.

In this sample, this clone turned up once. The chain combines TRBV12-3 or TRBV12-4 with TRBJ2-1; tentatively, D is TRBD2 (5 bases). V was clipped by 8 bases and J by 8 bases, with 10 bases between them. The CDR3 totals 11 residues. The CDR3 sequence is CASSPRDEQFF. DNA for the CDR3: TGTGCCAGCTCACCGCGGGATGAGCAGTTCTTC.

This clone came up once. The rearrangement joins TRBV10-3 to TRBJ2-7; 7 bases align to TRBD1. The CDR3 is made up of 16 amino acids. V was pared by 3 bases and J by 2 bases, with 10 bases of the junction left unmatched. CDR1 and CDR2 (germline): ENHRY, SYGVKD. In DNA, the CDR3 is TGTGCCATCAGTGAAACAGGCCGGGACAGCCCCTACGAGCAGTACTTC. Translating it yields CAISETGRDSPYEQYF.

This rearrangement joins TRBV16 to TRBJ2-7; D might be TRBD1 (6 bases). The germline gives CDR1 KGHSY, CDR2 FQNENV. The CDR3 is made up of 16 amino acids. V was trimmed by 4 bases and J by 2 bases, leaving 18 bases between them. The CDR3 DNA sequence: TGTGCCAGCAGCCTAACGAATACACAGGGAACCTACGAGCAGTACTTC. It encodes CASSLTNTQGTYEQYF.

The chain joins TRBV7-9 to TRBJ1-5; 7 nucleotides align to TRBD1. The CDR3 has 15 residues. Germline V gene sequence: CDR1 SEHNR, CDR2 FQNEAQ (reference sequence). Trimming took 1 base from V and 6 from J; bases not matched to a gene: 6. In DNA, the CDR3 is TGTGCCAGCAGCTTAGGGAAGGGGGCGTCTCAGCCCCAGCATTTT. The encoded protein is CASSLGKGASQPQHF.

The V call is TRBV6-5, the J call TRBJ1-2, with D perhaps TRBD1 (6 bases). The CDR3 extends over 14 amino acids. V lost 6 bases and J 3 bases, leaving 14 bases between the germline ends. Germline V gene data show CDR1 as MNHEY and CDR2 as SVGAGI. The CDR3 loop is CASRDRQAYYGYTF. The DNA for the CDR3 is TGTGCCAGCAGGGACCGACAGGCTTACTATGGCTACACCTTC.

This clone came up once. The V gene is TRBV7-2, the J gene TRBJ2-2; D gene unclear. V shed 1 base and J shed 3 bases, with 3 bases lying between them. CDR1 is SGHTA, CDR2 FQGNSA, per germline. This CDR3 spans 13 amino acids. Here the CDR3 DNA reads TGTGCCAGCAGCTTAGTATACACCGGGGAGCTGTTTTTT. Protein product: CASSLVYTGELFF.

V and J are TRBV19 and TRBJ1-5; possible D gene TRBD1, 5 bases. V dropped 1 base and J dropped 4 bases, with 8 bases sitting between them. The germline CDR1 and CDR2 sequences are LNHDA and SQIVND (reference sequence). This CDR3 is built from 14 residues. CDR3 in DNA: TGTGCCAGTAGTATAGGACAGAGGAATCAGCCCCAGCATTTT. Amino acids: CASSIGQRNQPQHF.

The rearrangement links TRBV4-1 to TRBJ1-1; D is possibly TRBD1 (5 bases). In germline, CDR1 is MGHRA, CDR2 YSYEKL. Trimming removed 5 bases at V and 2 bases at J, with 15 bases between. The CDR3 extends over 15 amino acids. CDR3 sequence: CASSYGGVRNTEAFF. The CDR3 DNA follows: TGCGCCAGCAGCTACGGAGGGGTTAGAAACACTGAAGCTTTCTTT.

The chain carries TRBV6-5 and TRBJ2-7; 8 bases fit TRBD1. Germline CDR1 and CDR2: MNHEY and SVGAGI. Trimming at V came to 7 bases and at J to 4 bases, leaving 9 bases not matched to a gene. The CDR3 has 14 amino acids. The CDR3 bases are TGTGCCAGCAACCGGGACAGGCGTGGATACGAGCAGTACTTC. Residues: CASNRDRRGYEQYF.

This chain joins TRBV18 and TRBJ1-2; a possible D gene is TRBD1 (6 bases). Germline assignment: CDR1 KGHSH and CDR2 LQKENI. This CDR3 contains 13 residues. Deletions cut 0 bases from V and 6 bases from J, with 8 bases between. The DNA of the CDR3 is TGTGCCAGCTCACCACCGGGACAAAATGGCTACACCTTC. This sequence encodes CASSPPGQNGYTF.

The chain links TRBV5-4 to TRBJ1-4; a possible D gene is TRBD1 (5 bases). The V end was cut by 4 bases, the J end by 5 bases, with 12 bases between. The CDR3 is made up of 14 amino acids. Germline values: CDR1 SGHNT, CDR2 YYREEE (reference sequence). The CDR3 loop is CASSQGGSNEKLFF. The CDR3, as DNA: TGTGCCAGCAGCCAGGGTGGGTCAAATGAAAAACTGTTTTTT.

The gene calls are TRBV7-9 and TRBJ2-6; 9 nucleotides line up with TRBD1. Germline CDR1 and CDR2: SEHNR and FQNEAQ (reference sequence). The CDR3 sequence is 14 residues long. V trimming: 5 bases; J trimming: 8 bases; junction bases outside the gene matches: 4. CDR3 region: CASSGDRVTNVLTF. The DNA of the CDR3 is TGTGCCAGCAGCGGGGACAGGGTGACCAACGTCCTGACTTTC.

This clone was found once. The chain uses TRBV19 and TRBJ1-1, with 7 positions matching TRBD1. CDR1 is LNHDA and CDR2 is SQIVND in the germline V gene (reference sequence). The CDR3 is 15 amino acids. The V and J ends lost 5 bases and 7 bases, in that order; junction bases with no gene match: 13. CDR3 amino acids: CASSPRGGGRVEAFF. The CDR3 nucleotides are TGTGCCAGTAGTCCCCGTGGAGGGGGCCGGGTTGAAGCTTTCTTT.

The V gene is TRBV5-1, the J gene TRBJ1-5, with D hard to call. V dropped 4 bases and J dropped 4 bases, with 18 bases sitting between them. CDR1 SGHRS and CDR2 YFSETQ come from the germline V gene. The CDR3 spans 16 residues. CDR3 sequence: CASSPSLSGGNQPQHF. Here the CDR3 DNA reads TGCGCCAGCAGCCCGAGTCTCTCGGGTGGTAATCAGCCCCAGCATTTT. The variable domain in full, with the rest retrieved from reference TRBV5-1 and TRBJ1-5, is KAGVTQTPRYLIKTRGQQVTLSCSPISGHRSVSWYQQTPGQGLQFLFEYFSETQRNKGNFPGRFSGRQFSNSRSEMNVSTLELGDSALYLCASSPSLSGGNQPQHFGDGTRLSIL.

The rearrangement links TRBV7-9 to TRBJ2-3; the match to TRBD2 covers 9 bases. Unmatched junction bases numbered 17, after V lost 5 bases and J lost 5 bases. Germline values: CDR1 SEHNR, CDR2 FQNEAQ (reference sequence). This CDR3 has 18 amino acids. The CDR3 region is CASSVEGLANGRGDTQYF. CDR3 sequence (DNA): TGTGCCAGCAGCGTAGAGGGACTAGCAAACGGTCGTGGAGATACGCAGTATTTT.

This clone appeared once. V and J are TRBV11-2 and TRBJ2-7; D is unclear. The germline V and J ends were trimmed by 8 bases and 0 bases, with 14 bases remaining between them. This CDR3 region has 14 residues. CDR1 and CDR2 from the germline V gene are SGHAT and FQNNGV. CDR3 coding DNA: TGTGCCAGCTCACCTCTTCTTAGCTCCTACGAGCAGTACTTC. Translating it yields CASSPLLSSYEQYF.

This chain connects TRBV30 to TRBJ1-2; maybe TRBD1 (6 bases). Looked up from germline, CDR1 is GTSNPN and CDR2 is SVGIG (reference sequence). The CDR3 has 16 residues. Trimming cost V 0 bases and J 3 bases, with 17 bases left between them. CDR3 coding DNA: TGTGCCTGGAGTGTAAGGGCAGGGGTGGGCTACTATGGCTACACCTTC. This gives the protein CAWSVRAGVGYYGYTF. Drawing the rest from reference TRBV30 and TRBJ1-2, the complete variable domain is SQTIHQWPATLVQPVGSPLSLECTVEGTSNPNLYWYRQAAGRGLQLLFYSVGIGQISSEVPQNLSASRPQDRQFILSSKKLLLSDSGFYLCAWSVRAGVGYYGYTFGSGTRLTVV.

V is TRBV2 and J is TRBJ1-5; no firm D call. Trimming took 3 bases from V and 9 from J, leaving 9 bases between them. The CDR3 loop spans 12 amino acids. The germline V gene encodes CDR1 SNHLY and CDR2 FYNNEI. The CDR3 sequence is CASSEGAGPQHF. DNA of the CDR3: TGTGCCAGCAGTGAGGGAGCAGGGCCCCAGCATTTT. The variable domain in full, completed from reference TRBV2 and TRBJ1-5, reads EPEVTQTPSHQVTQMGQEVILRCVPISNHLYFYWYRQILGQKVEFLVSFYNNEISEKSEIFDDQFSVERPDGSNFTLKIRSTKLEDSAMYFCASSEGAGPQHFGDGTRLSIL.

This clone was detected only once. V is TRBV5-1 and J is TRBJ1-1; TRBD1 is a possible D gene (5 bases). The CDR3 has 17 amino acids. Looked up from germline, CDR1 is SGHRS and CDR2 is YFSETQ. V was clipped by 4 bases and J by 5 bases, with 24 bases between them. CDR3 loop: CASSPWRGGVSSTEAFF. The CDR3 nucleotides read TGCGCCAGCAGCCCTTGGCGGGGAGGGGTGTCTAGTACTGAAGCTTTCTTT.

The gene calls are TRBV5-1 and TRBJ2-1; a possible D gene is TRBD1 (6 bases). The V and J ends lost 5 bases and 5 bases respectively, with 20 bases between them. The germline gives CDR1 SGHRS, CDR2 YFSETQ. This CDR3 has 16 amino acids. The CDR3 reads CASRRDTLGTNNEQFF. As DNA, the CDR3 is TGCGCCAGCAGAAGGGACACTCTTGGGACGAACAATGAGCAGTTCTTC.

The CDR3 DNA reads TGTGCCAGCTCACCCCCTTGGACTAGCGGGGGGGGCTACGAGCAGTACTTC. This codes for CASSPPWTSGGGYEQYF. The chain has TRBV18 and TRBJ2-7; 15 nucleotides align to TRBD2. The germline V gene has CDR1 KGHSH and CDR2 LQKENI. The junction had 6 bases not matched to a gene; V was cut back by 3 bases and J by 3 bases. CDR3 length: 17 amino acids. The variable domain in full, completed from reference TRBV18 and TRBJ2-7, reads NAGVMQNPRHLVRRRGQEARLRCSPMKGHSHVYWYRQLPEEGLKFMVYLQKENIIDESGMPKERFSAEFPKEGPSILRIQQVVRGDSAAYFCASSPPWTSGGGYEQYFGPGTRLTVT.

This clone has a handful of counts. The chain employs TRBV11-2 and TRBJ1-6, with D unclear. Trimming shortened V by 2 bases and J by 7 bases, and 6 bases separated the two germline ends. CDR1 is SGHAT, CDR2 FQNNGV, per germline. The CDR3 sequence is 13 residues long. CDR3 region: CASSLMRNSPLHF. CDR3 coding DNA: TGTGCCAGCAGCTTAATGAGGAATTCACCCCTCCACTTT.

This sequence joins TRBV2 and TRBJ2-2; perhaps TRBD1 as D (5 bases). Germline CDR1 and CDR2: SNHLY and FYNNEI. The germline V and J ends were trimmed by 6 bases and 1 base, with 6 bases remaining between them. The CDR3 has 13 residues. DNA for the CDR3: TGTGCCAGCAGAGACAGGAACACCGGGGAGCTGTTTTTT. Its protein product is CASRDRNTGELFF.

This clone was picked up one time. This rearrangement joins TRBV5-5 to TRBJ2-3; TRBD1 might be the D (5 bases). V lost 4 bases and J lost 4, with 13 bases in between. This CDR3 is built from 14 residues. Germline V gives CDR1 SGHKS, CDR2 YYEKEE (reference sequence). The CDR3 DNA follows: TGTGCCAGCAGCCCCAACCCCAGGGCAGATACGCAGTATTTT. Its translation is CASSPNPRADTQYF.

The chain employs TRBV21-1 and TRBJ2-7; the DNA was not compared with TRBD1, the D call given in the table. TRBV21-1 is recorded as a pseudogene. The CDR3 has 16 residues. The CDR3 DNA sequence: TGTGCCAGCAGCAAAAGGACAGGGGTTCCCTCGGACGAGCAGTACTTC. It specifies CASSKRTGVPSDEQYF.

The chain is built from TRBV11-2 and TRBJ1-6; the D gene is possibly TRBD1 (6 bases). V lost 6 bases and J 8 bases, leaving 17 bases between the germline ends. CDR1 is SGHAT and CDR2 is FQNNGV in the germline V gene. The CDR3 runs to 15 residues. CDR3 in amino acids: CASSRSQGLDSPLHF. In nucleotides, the CDR3 is TGTGCCAGCAGTAGGAGTCAGGGGCTAGATTCACCCCTCCACTTT. Variable domain in full (rest from reference TRBV11-2 and TRBJ1-6): EAGVAQSPRYKIIEKRQSVAFWCNPISGHATLYWYQQILGQGPKLLIQFQNNGVVDDSQLPKDRFSAERLKGVDSTLKIQPAKLEDSAVYLCASSRSQGLDSPLHFGNGTRLTVT.

The genes are TRBV24-1 and TRBJ1-5; D remains unclear. The germline V gene has CDR1 KGHDR and CDR2 SFDVKD. The CDR3 is 13 amino acids. Trimming took 6 bases from V and 7 from J, leaving 12 bases between them. The CDR3, as DNA: TGTGCCACCAGTAACAGTGCTAGCCAGCCCCAGCATTTT. This sequence encodes CATSNSASQPQHF.

The rearrangement links TRBV10-3 to TRBJ1-2; D is possibly TRBD1 (5 bases). The CDR3 totals 13 residues. V lost 7 bases and J 7 bases, leaving 16 bases between the germline ends. Germline assignment: CDR1 ENHRY and CDR2 SYGVKD. The CDR3 nucleotides are TGTGCCATCACCGCCTGTAGGGACTGTGGCTACACCTTC. It codes for CAITACRDCGYTF.

The V gene is TRBV5-1, the J gene TRBJ1-3; D is uncertain. Trimming stripped 1 base from V and 0 bases from J, with 5 bases between. CDR3 size: 14 residues. From germline, CDR1 is SGHRS and CDR2 YFSETQ. CDR3 sequence: CASSLTVSGNTIYF. Here the CDR3 DNA reads TGCGCCAGCAGCTTGACAGTCTCTGGAAACACCATATATTTT.

The rearrangement joins TRBV5-1 to TRBJ2-6, with 12 bases that match TRBD1. V dropped 0 bases and J dropped 4; count of bases not matched to a gene: 8. The CDR3 length is 19 residues. Germline CDR1 SGHRS, CDR2 YFSETQ. The CDR3 DNA reads as TGCGCCAGCAGCTTGGCCCTGGGACAGGGGGCATCGGGGGCCAACGTCCTGACTTTC. This encodes CASSLALGQGASGANVLTF.